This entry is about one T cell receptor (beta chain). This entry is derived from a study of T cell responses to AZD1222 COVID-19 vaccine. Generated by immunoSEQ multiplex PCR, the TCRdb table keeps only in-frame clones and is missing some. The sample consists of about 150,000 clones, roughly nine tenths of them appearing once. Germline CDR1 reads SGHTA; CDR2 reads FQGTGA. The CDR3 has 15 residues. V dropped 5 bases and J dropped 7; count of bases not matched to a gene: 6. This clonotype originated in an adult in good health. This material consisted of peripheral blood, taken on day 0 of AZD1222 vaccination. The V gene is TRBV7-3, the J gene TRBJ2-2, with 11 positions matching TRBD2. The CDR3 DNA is TGTGCCAGCAGCCTACTAGCGGGGGTTGACGGGGAGCTGTTTTTT. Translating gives CASSLLAGVDGELFF.